The T cell receptor (beta chain) described here comes from a study of T cell responses to AZD1222 COVID-19 vaccine. Findings and limits, study-wide: The reported proportion of spike-specific TCRs targeting unmutated variant regions was nearly half. Once two AZD1222 doses were given, Spike-specific TCR breadth and depth went up. Spike regions recognized by vaccine-associated CD4 TCRs spanned the protein, led by 160-218 and 743-854. Only after the peak T cell response were repertoires sampled.

The assay was immunoSEQ multiplex PCR, and TCRdb's table has in-frame clones only and misses some. The sample has roughly 120,000 clones; about 88% are singletons. CDR1 is SGHRS, CDR2 YFSETQ, per germline. Trimming pared 1 base from V and 0 bases from J, leaving 9 bases between. This CDR3 is 15 amino acids long. Concerning this clone: No antigen is known for it.

The source is an adult in good health. The starting material was peripheral blood, obtained on day 0 of MenACWY control vaccination. The chain is built from TRBV5-1 and TRBJ2-3; tentatively, D is TRBD2 (5 bases). The CDR3 bases are TGCGCCAGCAGCTTGCGGGAACCTAGCACAGATACGCAGTATTTT. Residues: CASSLREPSTDTQYF.